The rows below give T cell receptor beta chains drawn from one sample of a study of early T cells in non-severe SARS-CoV-2 infection. MiXCR, applied by TCRdb to the 5' RACE reads, yields one record per CDR3 protein. The data show about 52,000 distinct CDR3 sequences, with roughly 11% seen just once and approximately 13% held by the top ten. Material for sequencing was whole blood. Receptor source: an adult who was a healthcare worker with PCR-confirmed SARS-CoV-2 infection or an uninfected control (not recorded which). Each CDR3 is given with its conserved first and last residue. The D gene is left open where the match is weak. The size of a clone is reported for some rows only, either as once, few or many, or as a class for expanded clones.

TRBJ2-2 - TRBV7-8 - TGTGCCAGCAGCTCAATAGCGATATCGAACACCGGGGAGCTGTTTTTT CASSSIAISNTGELFF
TRBJ1-1 few TRBV12-3/TRBV12-4 - TGTGCCAGCAGTTTAGAGGGGCGCGACACTGAAGCTTTCTTT CASSLEGRDTEAFF
TRBJ2-5 - TRBV6-2/TRBV6-3 TRBD2 TGTGCCAGCAGTTACGGCAGTTCAGCGGGGCGAGAGACCCAGTACTTC CASSYGSSAGRETQYF
TRBJ2-7 many TRBV7-9 - TGTGCCAGCAGCTCGGACCTATTTAGGGGGTTGAACTCCTACGAGCAGTACTTC CASSSDLFRGLNSYEQYF
TRBJ2-7 - TRBV6-5 TRBD1 TGTGCCAGCAGTTACCCCCTTGGACAGGACGGGTACGAGCAGTACTTC CASSYPLGQDGYEQYF
TRBJ2-1 many TRBV29-1 TRBD2 TGCAGCGTTGAAACCAGACTAGCGTGGGGTGAGCAGTTCTTC CSVETRLAWGEQFF
TRBJ2-5 - TRBV20-1 TRBD2 TGCAGTGCTAGTTCGATTCGTGGTAGCGGGGTATTGGAGACCCAGTACTTC CSASSIRGSGVLETQYF
TRBJ1-5 many TRBV6-1 - TGTGCCAGCAGTGAAGGAGCCTCGGGTCAGCCCCAGCATTTT CASSEGASGQPQHF
TRBJ1-1 few TRBV10-3 TRBD1 TGTGCCATCAGTGATTGGGGGGACAGGGTGGTCAAGAAAGCTTTCTTT CAISDWGDRVVKKAFF
TRBJ2-2 - TRBV4-2 - TGTGCCAGCAGCCAAGATGATGGGGAGCTGTTTTTT CASSQDDGELFF
TRBJ1-5 - TRBV19 TRBD1 TGTGCCAGTAGTCGATCCCGACAGGGGGCGAGTCAGCCCCAGCATTTT CASSRSRQGASQPQHF
TRBJ2-7 many TRBV12-3/TRBV12-4 - TGTGCCAGCAGTTTTTCATATCAGGAGACCGAGCAGTACTTC CASSFSYQETEQYF
TRBJ2-7 many TRBV5-5 TRBD1 TGTGCCAGCAGCTCAGGACAGGTGTTGGACGAGCAGTACTTC CASSSGQVLDEQYF
TRBJ1-6 few TRBV2 - TGTGCCAGCAGTGAAGCCAGATTAAATTCACCCCTCCACTTT CASSEARLNSPLHF
TRBJ2-1 few TRBV11-2 TRBD2 TGTGCCAGCAGCTTATCCCCTCGGGAGGCCCTCGAGGACTACAATGAGCAGTTCTTC CASSLSPREALEDYNEQFF
TRBJ2-6 many TRBV18 TRBD1 TGTGCCAGCTCGTCACAGGGGGCAGCTGGGGCCAACGTCCTGACTTTC CASSSQGAAGANVLTF
TRBJ1-2 once TRBV6-2/TRBV6-3 - TGTGCCAGCAGTTATGGGTCGAGCTCGGGCTATGGCTACACCTTC CASSYGSSSGYGYTF
TRBJ2-2 - TRBV11-1 - TGTGCCAGCAGCCTCGGGACACCGAACACCGGGGAGCTGTTTTTT CASSLGTPNTGELFF
TRBJ2-1 many TRBV20-1 - TGCAGTGCTAGCAACGGGTTCGGAAATGAGCAGTTCTTC CSASNGFGNEQFF
TRBJ2-1 - TRBV23-1 TRBD1 TGCGCCAGCAGTCTCCCCCAGGGGGAAGGGTCCGATGAGCAGTTCTTC CASSLPQGEGSDEQFF
TRBJ1-2 many TRBV5-1 - TGCGCCAGCAGCTTGGTAATGGGGGGCGCGAACTATGGCTACACCTTC CASSLVMGGANYGYTF
TRBJ2-5 few TRBV29-1 TRBD1 TGCAGCGTTTTAAACTGGGACGGACAGGCAGAGACCCAGTACTTC CSVLNWDGQAETQYF
TRBJ1-3 - TRBV12-3/TRBV12-4 - TGTGCCAGCAGTTCGCGGACCTCTGGAAACACCATATATTTT CASSSRTSGNTIYF
TRBJ2-3 few TRBV20-1 TRBD2 TGCAGTGCTAGAGATCTACTAGCGGGGGCTGATACGCAGTATTTT CSARDLLAGADTQYF
TRBJ2-7 many TRBV27 - TGTGCCAGCGTCTCGGCCTACGAGCAGTACTTC CASVSAYEQYF
TRBJ2-5 many TRBV6-2/TRBV6-3 - TGTGCCAGCAGCTCCGGAGGACGGCAAGAGACCCAGTACTTC CASSSGGRQETQYF
TRBJ2-2 - TRBV7-9 - TGTGCCAGCGCCCTTATGGGGGAGAACACCGGGGAGCTGTTTTTT CASALMGENTGELFF
TRBJ2-7 many TRBV28 TRBD2 TGTGCCAGCAGCGCGGGGGGCGGGAAGCAGTACTTC CASSAGGGKQYF
TRBJ2-1 few TRBV7-2 - TGTGCCAGCCAACTAGCCCCTCTCCCAGGCCCCTACAATGAGCAGTTCTTC CASQLAPLPGPYNEQFF
TRBJ1-2 many TRBV4-3 TRBD1 TGCGCCAGCAGTCTACAGGGGAACTATGGCTACACCTTC CASSLQGNYGYTF
TRBJ1-1 many TRBV9 - TGTGCCAGCAGCGTAGGGTCAGAGGGTGAAGCTTTCTTT CASSVGSEGEAFF
TRBJ2-1 - TRBV12-5 TRBD2 TGTGCTAGTGGTTTAGCCGGGAGGGCAAACTCCTACATTGAGCAGTTCTTC CASGLAGRANSYIEQFF
TRBJ1-1 - TRBV29-1 - TGCAGCGCCCGTATGAACACTGAAGCTTTCTTT CSARMNTEAFF
TRBJ1-2 few TRBV20-1 - TGCAGTGCTAGTCCATTAGGGAACTATGGCTACACCTTC CSASPLGNYGYTF
TRBJ2-3 many TRBV7-9 - TGTGCCAGCAGCTCGCGGGGAGGATTCACAGATACGCAGTATTTT CASSSRGGFTDTQYF
TRBJ2-7 many TRBV11-2 TRBD1 TGTGCCAGCAGCTTAGTTCAGGGGGATACCTACGAGCAGTACTTC CASSLVQGDTYEQYF
TRBJ2-1 many TRBV20-1 TRBD2 TGCAGTGCAGGCCTAGCGGGCAATGAGCAGTTCTTC CSAGLAGNEQFF